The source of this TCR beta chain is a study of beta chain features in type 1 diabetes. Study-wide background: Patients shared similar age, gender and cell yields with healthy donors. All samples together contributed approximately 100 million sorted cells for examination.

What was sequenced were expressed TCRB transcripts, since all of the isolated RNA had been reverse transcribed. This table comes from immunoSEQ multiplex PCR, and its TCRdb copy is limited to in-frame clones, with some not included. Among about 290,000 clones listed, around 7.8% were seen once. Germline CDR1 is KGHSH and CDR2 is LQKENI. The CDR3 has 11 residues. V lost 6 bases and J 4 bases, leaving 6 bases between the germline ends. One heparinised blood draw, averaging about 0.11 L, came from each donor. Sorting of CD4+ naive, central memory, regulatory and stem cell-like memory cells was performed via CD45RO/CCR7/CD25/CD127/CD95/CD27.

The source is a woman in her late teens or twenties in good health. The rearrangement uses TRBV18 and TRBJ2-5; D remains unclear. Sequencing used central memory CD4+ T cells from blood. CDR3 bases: TGTGCCAGCTCCCAAGGAGAGACCCAGTACTTC. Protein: CASSQGETQYF.